The 23 T cell receptor beta chains in this list originate from one sample, sequenced in a study of T cells in Graves' hyperthyroidism and ophthalmopathy. Template material for amplifying TCR beta CDR3 regions consisted of RNA transcripts. In the first-round RT-PCR of the TCR CDR3, the HTBI primer set was used. MiXCR, applied by TCRdb to the multiplex PCR reads, yields one record per CDR3 protein. The sample holds 600,000 to 850,000 distinct CDR3 sequences, approximately 18% seen once. The specimen sequenced was blood. The origin of the receptors is a woman aged 45-60 years with Graves' hyperthyroidism that later progressed to Graves' ophthalmopathy.

This clonotype was counted only a few times. V and J are TRBV19 and TRBJ1-1, with D possibly being TRBD1 (6 bases). The CDR3 is made up of 14 amino acids. The V end lost 3 bases, the J end lost 4 bases, and 12 bases lay between the germline ends. Germline CDR1 LNHDA, CDR2 SQIVND (reference sequence). DNA for the CDR3: TGTGCCAGTAGTATTACAACGGGGGCCACTGAAGCTTTCTTT. Encoded protein: CASSITTGATEAFF.

In its sample, this clonotype was seen many times. This chain connects TRBV2 to TRBJ1-5, with D possibly TRBD1 on 5 matching bases. This CDR3 is built from 13 residues. Trimming took 4 bases from V and 1 from J, leaving 5 bases between them. Per germline, CDR1 SNHLY and CDR2 FYNNEI. The CDR3 protein is CASSGQSNQPQHF. CDR3 DNA: TGTGCCAGCAGTGGACAGAGCAATCAGCCCCAGCATTTT.

The V gene is TRBV6-1, the J gene TRBJ1-2, with a possible D match to TRBD1 (6 bases). The CDR3 totals 16 residues. CDR1 and CDR2 (germline): MNHNS, SASEGT. Trimming stripped 5 bases from V and 2 bases from J, with 18 bases between. The CDR3 region has the DNA TGTGCCAGCAGTATAAACCGACAGGAAGCCAACTATGGCTACACCTTC. This codes for CASSINRQEANYGYTF.

This clonotype was observed many times. V is TRBV18 and J is TRBJ2-7; possibly TRBD1 or TRBD2 for D (5 bases each). Trimming removed 3 bases from V and 3 bases from J, with 12 bases in between. CDR3 length: 14 amino acids. CDR1 KGHSH and CDR2 LQKENI come from the germline V gene. The CDR3 region is CASSPIQGDYEQYF. As DNA, the CDR3 is TGTGCCAGCTCACCTATCCAGGGAGACTACGAGCAGTACTTC.

This clonotype has only a few counts. The chain carries TRBV12-3 or TRBV12-4 and TRBJ2-3; a weak D match, TRBD1 (5 bases). The CDR3 has 14 residues. Trimming removed 6 bases from V and 4 bases from J, with 14 bases in between. As DNA, the CDR3 is TGTGCCAGCAGCTTGACAGTACCGGCAGATACGCAGTATTTT. It encodes CASSLTVPADTQYF.

The V call is TRBV5-8, the J call TRBJ1-5; the match to TRBD1 covers 8 bases. Germline V gives CDR1 SGHTS, CDR2 YDEGEE. The CDR3 extends over 16 amino acids. V shed 5 bases, J shed 6 bases, and the junction held 13 bases outside the gene matches. The CDR3 reads CASRIRARTGRQPQHF. As DNA, the CDR3 is TGTGCCAGCAGAATTCGGGCACGGACAGGGCGTCAGCCCCAGCATTTT.

This clonotype has just a few counts. V gene TRBV12-3 or TRBV12-4 combines with J gene TRBJ1-5; D possibly corresponds to TRBD1 (6 bases). V lost 1 base and J 3 bases, leaving 10 bases between the germline ends. The CDR3 contains 15 residues. In DNA, the CDR3 is TGTGCCAGCAGTTTAGGGGGGGGACACAATCAGCCCCAGCATTTT. It yields the protein CASSLGGGHNQPQHF.

This clonotype was recorded at least ten times. The rearrangement uses TRBV20-1 and TRBJ1-5; 7 nucleotides line up with TRBD1. The CDR3 has 14 amino acids. Germline V gene sequence: CDR1 DFQATT, CDR2 SNEGSKA (reference sequence). V shed 6 bases, J shed 2 bases, and the junction held 7 bases outside the gene matches. The CDR3 sequence is CSATSGGGNQPQHF. The CDR3, as DNA: TGCAGTGCCACTTCAGGGGGTGGCAATCAGCCCCAGCATTTT.

V usage is TRBV7-2 and J usage is TRBJ1-5; a weak D match, TRBD1 (6 bases). Germline assignment: CDR1 SGHTA and CDR2 FQGNSA. The CDR3 loop spans 15 amino acids. V was trimmed by 5 bases and J by 3 bases, leaving 14 bases between them. The CDR3 region is CASSPGGGLNQPQHF. Written as DNA, the CDR3 is TGTGCCAGCAGCCCAGGCGGGGGGCTCAATCAGCCCCAGCATTTT.

In this sample, this clonotype turned up many times. The V call is TRBV11-2, the J call TRBJ2-5; possible D gene TRBD1, 7 bases. Germline-derived CDR1 and CDR2 are SGHAT and FQNNGV. The V end lost 5 bases, the J end lost 5 bases, and 18 bases lay between the germline ends. The CDR3 covers 15 residues. The CDR3 protein is CASSPNSGGKETQYF. CDR3 sequence (DNA): TGTGCCAGCAGCCCCAACTCAGGGGGGAAGGAGACCCAGTACTTC.

The table lists this clonotype with many counts. This rearrangement joins TRBV3-1 to TRBJ1-1, with D perhaps TRBD1 (6 bases). Trimming cost V 4 bases and J 3 bases, with 12 bases left between them. The CDR3 spans 14 residues. The germline V gene has CDR1 LGHDT and CDR2 YNNKEL (reference sequence). CDR3 in amino acids: CASSPRGDHTEAFF. CDR3 coding DNA: TGTGCCAGCAGCCCCAGGGGCGATCACACTGAAGCTTTCTTT.

The chain uses TRBV20-1 and TRBJ2-2; D is unresolved. The CDR3 has 12 residues. In germline, CDR1 is DFQATT, CDR2 SNEGSKA (reference sequence). V dropped 0 bases and J dropped 7 bases, with 6 bases sitting between them. In DNA, the CDR3 is TGCAGTGCTAGAGATGACGGCGGGGAGCTGTTTTTT. Translating gives CSARDDGGELFF.

J is TRBJ1-5 and V is TRBV6-1; 7 positions match TRBD1. V lost 4 bases to trimming and J lost 7 bases; unmatched junction nucleotides: 10. Germline V lookup: CDR1 MNHNS, CDR2 SASEGT. There are 15 residues in the CDR3. The CDR3 DNA follows: TGTGCCAGCAGTGGGGGAACAGACAGGGACCAGCCCCAGCATTTT. The encoded protein is CASSGGTDRDQPQHF.

In the case of this clonotype: A much larger clone sits a single nucleotide away, making a read error possible. The V call is TRBV7-9, the J call TRBJ1-1; 7 bases match TRBD1. CDR1 SEHNR and CDR2 FQNEAQ come from the germline V gene (reference sequence). There are 14 residues in the CDR3. The CDR3 bases are TGTGCCAGCAGGGCGGGACAGTCTAACACTGAAGCTTCCTTT. It yields the protein CASRAGQSNTEASF.

This clonotype has only a few counts. The gene calls are TRBV19 and TRBJ2-3; TRBD2 might be the D (6 bases). The length of the CDR3 is 14 residues. Trimming removed 2 bases at V and 2 bases at J, with 8 bases between. From germline, CDR1 is LNHDA and CDR2 SQIVND (reference sequence). The CDR3 protein is CASSIWGVTDTQYF. CDR3 nucleotides: TGTGCCAGTAGTATATGGGGGGTCACAGATACGCAGTATTTT. Combining the CDR3 with reference TRBV19 and TRBJ2-3 gives the whole variable domain DGGITQSPKYLFRKEGQNVTLSCEQNLNHDAMYWYRQDPGQGLRLIYYSQIVNDFQKGDIAEGYSVSREKKESFPLTVTSAQKNPTAFYLCASSIWGVTDTQYFGPGTRLTVL.

This clonotype was picked up many times. The V and J genes are TRBV2 and TRBJ2-1; D is possibly TRBD1 or TRBD2 (5 bases each). This CDR3 spans 16 amino acids. V shed 4 bases and J shed 5 bases, with 18 bases lying between them. The germline CDR1 and CDR2 sequences are SNHLY and FYNNEI. For the CDR3, the DNA is TGTGCCAGCAGTGTCAGGGTCGGGGAAGTTAACAATGAGCAGTTCTTC. It encodes CASSVRVGEVNNEQFF.

The table lists this clonotype with many counts. The rearrangement uses TRBV5-1 and TRBJ1-1; tentative D call: TRBD1 (6 bases). The CDR3 spans 14 residues. Trimming pared 0 bases from V and 2 bases from J, leaving 8 bases between. Germline V gives CDR1 SGHRS, CDR2 YFSETQ. Here the CDR3 reads CASSLGDTNTEAFF. Here the CDR3 DNA reads TGCGCCAGCAGCTTGGGGGACACCAACACTGAAGCTTTCTTT.

At least ten counts were recorded for this clonotype. The gene calls are TRBV12-3 or TRBV12-4 and TRBJ1-2, with D maybe TRBD1 (6 bases). Trimming shortened V by 2 bases and J by 7 bases, and 17 bases separated the two germline ends. This CDR3 has 15 residues. The DNA for the CDR3 is TGTGCCAGCAGTTTAACGGGGGGGCAGTTGGGTGGCTACACCTTC. It yields the protein CASSLTGGQLGGYTF.

The gene calls are TRBV2 and TRBJ1-2; D possibly corresponds to TRBD1 (5 bases). Trimming took 5 bases from V and 4 from J, leaving 14 bases between them. This CDR3 has 14 residues. The germline gives CDR1 SNHLY, CDR2 FYNNEI. CDR3 in amino acids: CASSSDSLGYGYTF. In DNA, the CDR3 is TGTGCCAGCAGTAGCGACAGTCTTGGCTATGGCTACACCTTC.

This clonotype was found many times. This chain connects TRBV3-1 to TRBJ1-5; D is perhaps TRBD1 (5 bases). Looked up from germline, CDR1 is LGHDT and CDR2 is YNNKEL (reference sequence). Deletions cut 0 bases from V and 2 bases from J, with 11 bases between. This CDR3 contains 16 residues. CDR3 in amino acids: CASSQDLGQGNQPQHF. CDR3 nucleotides: TGTGCCAGCAGCCAAGATTTGGGGCAGGGCAATCAGCCCCAGCATTTT.

V is TRBV12-3 or TRBV12-4 and J is TRBJ1-2; D not resolved. This CDR3 has 12 amino acids. Trimming cost V 4 bases and J 8 bases, with 11 bases left between them. The DNA for the CDR3 is TGTGCCAGCAGTTACAGCTTGGGAGGCTACACCTTC. Its protein product is CASSYSLGGYTF.

This clonotype was counted ten times or more. This rearrangement joins TRBV15 to TRBJ2-5; perhaps TRBD1 as D (5 bases). V was clipped by 1 base and J by 2 bases, with 8 bases between them. The CDR3 length is 14 residues. The V gene's germline CDR1 is LNHNV and CDR2 YYDKDF (reference sequence). DNA for the CDR3: TGTGCCACCAGCAGAGCGACAGAACAAGAGACCCAGTACTTC. Translation: CATSRATEQETQYF.

The chain has TRBV7-3 and TRBJ2-5; 9 positions match TRBD1. There are 16 residues in the CDR3. V shed 4 bases, J shed 4 bases, and the junction held 10 bases outside the gene matches. The germline CDR1 and CDR2 sequences are SGHTA and FQGTGA. Here the CDR3 reads CASSWGQGAGGETQYF. In nucleotides, the CDR3 is TGTGCCAGCAGCTGGGGACAGGGTGCAGGTGGAGAGACCCAGTACTTC.